The entry below gives a single T cell receptor (beta chain) sequence along with its context. What it recognizes is unknown. This record comes from a study of T cell responses to AZD1222 COVID-19 vaccine. Study conclusions and caveats: Once two AZD1222 doses were given, Spike-specific TCR breadth and depth went up. The span of vaccine-associated CD4 TCRs extended across spike, with dominance at 160-218 and 743-854.

Trimming removed 0 bases at V and 1 base at J, with 8 bases between. This CDR3 spans 14 amino acids. CDR1 and CDR2 from the germline V gene are SGHNT and YYREEE (reference sequence). Sequenced by immunoSEQ multiplex PCR; TCRdb stores in-frame clones only, minus some. The data contain approximately 130,000 clones, 93% of them singletons. The chain carries TRBV5-4 and TRBJ2-7; D call uncertain. Sequenced here: peripheral blood, sampled on day 0 of AZD1222 vaccination. The source is an adult in good health. CDR3 bases: TGTGCCAGCAGCTTGGCAGAGGAGTCCTACGAGCAGTACTTC. It specifies CASSLAEESYEQYF.